The 9 T cell receptor beta chains presented below share a single source sample, sequenced in a study of blood T cells in healthy people across ages. A sample-barcoded 5' primer and a J-beta primer mix were used in a second PCR of roughly 7 to 12 cycles. A single record per CDR3 protein comes from TCRdb applying MiXCR to the 5' RACE reads. This table holds hundreds of thousands of distinct CDR3 sequences, 25% to 30% found once. Source material: blood. These receptors came from a woman older than 75 in good health.

The V call is TRBV20-1, the J call TRBJ2-1, with 12 bases that match TRBD2. The CDR3 is 15 residues long. With V trimmed by 6 bases and J by 7 bases, 10 bases remained unmatched. In germline, CDR1 is DFQATT, CDR2 SNEGSKA (reference sequence). CDR3 nucleotide sequence: TGCAGTGCCGACTCCCTAGCGGGGGGGCCAAATGAGCAGTTCTTC. Translating gives CSADSLAGGPNEQFF.

This clonotype was observed many times. J is TRBJ2-5 and V is TRBV27, with D possibly being TRBD2 (5 bases). Germline V gene sequence: CDR1 MNHEY, CDR2 SMNVEV (reference sequence). V shed 5 bases and J shed 3 bases, with 13 bases lying between them. This CDR3 region has 14 residues. The CDR3 bases are TGTGCCAGCAGTCCCCTCGGAGGAGAAGAGACCCAGTACTTC. Translated, it gives CASSPLGGEETQYF.

This clonotype was counted a few times. The chain couples TRBV6-1 to TRBJ2-1; 11 bases align to TRBD2. Germline CDR1 and CDR2: MNHNS and SASEGT. The CDR3 runs 15 residues. V gave up 6 bases and J gave up 9 bases; unmatched junction bases: 10. This CDR3 is CASRTLAGALGEQFF. The DNA for the CDR3 is TGTGCCAGCAGGACACTAGCGGGGGCCCTAGGTGAGCAGTTCTTC.

This clonotype occurred many times. The V call is TRBV9, the J call TRBJ2-5; maybe TRBD1 (6 bases). This CDR3 has 16 residues. Trimming took off 1 base at V and 1 base at J, with 14 bases between the two ends. The germline V gene encodes CDR1 SGDLS and CDR2 YYNGEE. Here the CDR3 DNA reads TGTGCCAGCAGCGTAAGGAGCCGGACAGCCCAAGAGACCCAGTACTTC. As protein: CASSVRSRTAQETQYF.

The rearrangement uses TRBV4-2 and TRBJ2-2, with 7 bases aligning to TRBD1. The CDR3 has 16 residues. With V trimmed by 0 bases and J by 6 bases, 7 bases remained unmatched. Germline V CDR1 and CDR2: LGHNA, YNFKEQ. In DNA form, the CDR3 reads TGTGCCAGCAGCCAAGATGGGAACAGGGGCGCCGGGGAGCTGTTTTTT. It translates to CASSQDGNRGAGELFF.

This clonotype was found many times. V gene TRBV28 combines with J gene TRBJ2-5, with 8 bases that match TRBD1. J lost 3 bases, V lost 5 bases, and 5 bases had no gene match. CDR3 length: 14 amino acids. Germline CDR1 is MDHEN and CDR2 is SYDVKM. The CDR3 bases are TGTGCCAGCAGTCCCCAGGACAGGGAAGAGACCCAGTACTTC. This encodes CASSPQDREETQYF.

In its sample, this clonotype was seen a few times. A much larger clonotype is one base distant, so this may be a read error. The rearrangement links TRBV4-1 to TRBJ2-5; D ambiguous. V lost 3 bases and J lost 11, with 28 bases in between. In germline, CDR1 is MGHRA, CDR2 YSYEKL. The CDR3 loop spans 17 amino acids. Here the CDR3 reads CASSHTTITRAYNEQYF. In nucleotides, the CDR3 is TGCGCCAGCAGCCATACAACAATAACCCGGGCATACAATGAGCAGTACTTC.

For this clonotype: A much larger clone sits a single nucleotide away, making a read error possible. The V and J genes are TRBV5-1 and TRBJ2-5; 8 nucleotides line up with TRBD1. Losses at the gene ends were 4 bases for V and 11 bases for J; bases not matched to a gene: 13. CDR3 size: 14 residues. Germline V gives CDR1 SGHRS, CDR2 YFSETQ. This chain's CDR3 is CASSPRTGNDEQYF. The CDR3 region has the DNA TGCGCCAGCAGCCCGCGGACAGGGAACGATGAGCAGTACTTC.

The V call is TRBV7-2, the J call TRBJ2-3, with 7 bases aligning to TRBD2. This CDR3 is built from 15 residues. V lost 5 bases to trimming and J lost 2 bases; unmatched junction nucleotides: 7. CDR1 and CDR2 (germline): SGHTA, FQGNSA. In DNA form, the CDR3 reads TGTGCCAGCAGCCAGCGGGGATCCCTCACAGATACGCAGTATTTT. Translation gives CASSQRGSLTDTQYF.